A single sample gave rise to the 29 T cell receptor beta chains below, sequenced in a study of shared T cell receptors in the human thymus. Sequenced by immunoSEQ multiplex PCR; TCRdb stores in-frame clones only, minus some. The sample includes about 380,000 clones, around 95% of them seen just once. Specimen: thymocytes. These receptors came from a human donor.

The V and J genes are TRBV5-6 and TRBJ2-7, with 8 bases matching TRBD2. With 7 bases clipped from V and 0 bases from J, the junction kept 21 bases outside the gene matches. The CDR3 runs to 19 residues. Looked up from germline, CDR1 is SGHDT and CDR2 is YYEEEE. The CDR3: CASVPNGGEANGNSYEQYF. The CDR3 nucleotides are TGTGCCAGCGTCCCGAACGGGGGGGAGGCCAATGGGAACTCCTACGAGCAGTACTTC.

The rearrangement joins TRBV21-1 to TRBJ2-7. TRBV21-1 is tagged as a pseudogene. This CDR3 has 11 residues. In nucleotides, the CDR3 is TGTGCCAGTCTTCCCCAATGGGAGCAGTACTTC. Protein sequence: CASLPQWEQYF.

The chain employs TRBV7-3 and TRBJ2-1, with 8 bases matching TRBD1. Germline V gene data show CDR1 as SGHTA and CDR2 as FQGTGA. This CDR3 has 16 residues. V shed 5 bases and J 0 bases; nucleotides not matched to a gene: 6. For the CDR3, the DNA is TGTGCCAGCAGCGTACAGGGGGAGCCCTCCTACAATGAGCAGTTCTTC. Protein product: CASSVQGEPSYNEQFF.

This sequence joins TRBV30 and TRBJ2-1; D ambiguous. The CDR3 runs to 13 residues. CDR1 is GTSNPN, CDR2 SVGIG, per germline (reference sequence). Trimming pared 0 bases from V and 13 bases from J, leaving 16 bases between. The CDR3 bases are TGTGCCTGGAGTGTACTGGGCGACCTACCCCAGTTCTTC. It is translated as CAWSVLGDLPQFF.

CDR3 region: CASSSSLREGRTEAFF. CDR3 nucleotides: TGTGCCAGCAGCTCATCCCTCCGGGAGGGGCGGACTGAAGCTTTCTTT. V is TRBV9 and J is TRBJ1-1; D is perhaps TRBD1 (5 bases). The CDR3 consists of 16 residues. V dropped 4 bases and J dropped 5 bases, with 21 bases sitting between them. In germline, CDR1 is SGDLS, CDR2 YYNGEE.

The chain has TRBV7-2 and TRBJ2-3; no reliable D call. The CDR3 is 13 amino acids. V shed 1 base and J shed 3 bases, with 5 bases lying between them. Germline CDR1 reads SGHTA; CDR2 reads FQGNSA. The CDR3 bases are TGTGCCAGCAGCTTAGTCAAGACAGATACGCAGTATTTT. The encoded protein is CASSLVKTDTQYF.

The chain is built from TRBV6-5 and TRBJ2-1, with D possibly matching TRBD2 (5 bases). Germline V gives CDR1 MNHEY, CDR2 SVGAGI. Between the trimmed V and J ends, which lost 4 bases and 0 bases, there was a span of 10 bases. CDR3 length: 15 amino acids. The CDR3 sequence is CASSSGGSSYNEQFF. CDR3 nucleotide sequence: TGTGCCAGCAGTTCAGGAGGCAGCTCCTACAATGAGCAGTTCTTC.

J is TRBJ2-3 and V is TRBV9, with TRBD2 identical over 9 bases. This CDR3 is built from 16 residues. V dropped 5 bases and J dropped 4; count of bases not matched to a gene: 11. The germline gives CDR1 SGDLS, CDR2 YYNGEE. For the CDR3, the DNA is TGTGCCAGCAGGGGGAGGGGGCAGCGGGAGGCAGATACGCAGTATTTT. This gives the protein CASRGRGQREADTQYF.

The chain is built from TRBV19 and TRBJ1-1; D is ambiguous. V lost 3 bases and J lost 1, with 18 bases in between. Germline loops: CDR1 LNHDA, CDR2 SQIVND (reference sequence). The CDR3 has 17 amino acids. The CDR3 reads CASSMVYSEQPNTEAFF. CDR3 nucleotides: TGTGCCAGTAGTATGGTTTATAGTGAACAGCCGAACACTGAAGCTTTCTTT. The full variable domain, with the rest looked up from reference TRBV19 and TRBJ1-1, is DGGITQSPKYLFRKEGQNVTLSCEQNLNHDAMYWYRQDPGQGLRLIYYSQIVNDFQKGDIAEGYSVSREKKESFPLTVTSAQKNPTAFYLCASSMVYSEQPNTEAFFGQGTRLTVV.

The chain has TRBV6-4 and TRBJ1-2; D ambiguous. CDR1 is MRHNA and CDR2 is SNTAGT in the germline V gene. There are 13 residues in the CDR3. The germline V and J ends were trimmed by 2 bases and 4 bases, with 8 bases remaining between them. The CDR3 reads CASSDEAAYGYTF. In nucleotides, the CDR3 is TGTGCCAGCAGTGACGAAGCAGCCTATGGCTACACCTTC.

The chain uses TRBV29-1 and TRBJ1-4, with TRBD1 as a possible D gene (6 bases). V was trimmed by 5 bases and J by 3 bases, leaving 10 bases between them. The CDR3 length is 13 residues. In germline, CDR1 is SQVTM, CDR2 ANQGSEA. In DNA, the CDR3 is TGCAGCGTTTGTGGACAGTCTAATGAAAAACTGTTTTTT. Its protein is CSVCGQSNEKLFF.

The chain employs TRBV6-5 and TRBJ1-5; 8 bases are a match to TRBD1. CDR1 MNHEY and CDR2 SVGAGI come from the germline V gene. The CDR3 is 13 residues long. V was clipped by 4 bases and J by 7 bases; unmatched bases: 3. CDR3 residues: CASSSRGQQPQHF. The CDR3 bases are TGTGCCAGCAGTTCCAGGGGGCAGCAGCCCCAGCATTTT.

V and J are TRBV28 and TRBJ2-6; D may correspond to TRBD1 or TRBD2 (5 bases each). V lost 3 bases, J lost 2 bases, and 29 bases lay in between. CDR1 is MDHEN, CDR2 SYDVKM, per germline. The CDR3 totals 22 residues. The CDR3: CASSFLAGYETVDQAGANVLTF. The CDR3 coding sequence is TGTGCCAGCAGTTTTCTAGCCGGTTACGAGACAGTGGACCAAGCTGGGGCCAACGTCCTGACTTTC.

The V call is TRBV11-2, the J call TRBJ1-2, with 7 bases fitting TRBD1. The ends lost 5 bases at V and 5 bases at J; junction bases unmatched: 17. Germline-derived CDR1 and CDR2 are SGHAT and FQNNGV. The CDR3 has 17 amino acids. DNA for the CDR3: TGTGCCAGCAGCATACCAAGGGACAGAGCTAGGCAGTATGGCTACACCTTC. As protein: CASSIPRDRARQYGYTF.

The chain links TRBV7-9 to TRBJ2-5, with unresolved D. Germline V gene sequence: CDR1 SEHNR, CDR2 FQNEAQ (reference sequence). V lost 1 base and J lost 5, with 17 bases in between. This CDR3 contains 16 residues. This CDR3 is CASSLGSRQVEETQYF. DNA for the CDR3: TGTGCCAGCAGCTTAGGTTCCAGGCAGGTTGAGGAGACCCAGTACTTC.

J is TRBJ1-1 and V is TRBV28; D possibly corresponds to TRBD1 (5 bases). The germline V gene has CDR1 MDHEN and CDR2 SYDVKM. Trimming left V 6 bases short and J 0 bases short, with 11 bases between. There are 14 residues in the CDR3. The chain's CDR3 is CASRRDAMNTEAFF. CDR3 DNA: TGTGCCAGCAGGAGGGACGCAATGAACACTGAAGCTTTCTTT.

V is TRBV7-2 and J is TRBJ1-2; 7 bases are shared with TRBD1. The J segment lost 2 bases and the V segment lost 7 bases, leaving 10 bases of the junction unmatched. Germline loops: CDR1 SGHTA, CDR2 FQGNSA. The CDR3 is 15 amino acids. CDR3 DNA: TGTGCCAGCACTCCTAGGGGGACAGTAAACTATGGCTACACCTTC. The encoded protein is CASTPRGTVNYGYTF.

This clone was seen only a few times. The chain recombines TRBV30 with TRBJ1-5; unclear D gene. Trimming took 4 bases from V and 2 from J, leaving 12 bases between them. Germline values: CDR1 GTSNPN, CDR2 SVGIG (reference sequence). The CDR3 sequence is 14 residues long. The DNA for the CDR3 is TGTGCCTGGAAAGAGACTTTAGGCAATCAGCCCCAGCATTTT. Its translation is CAWKETLGNQPQHF.

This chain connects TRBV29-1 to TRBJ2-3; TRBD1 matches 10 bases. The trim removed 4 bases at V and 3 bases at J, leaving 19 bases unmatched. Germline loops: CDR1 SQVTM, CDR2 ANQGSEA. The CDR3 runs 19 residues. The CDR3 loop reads CSVACGHTRDRGFTDTQYF. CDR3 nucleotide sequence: TGCAGCGTTGCATGCGGGCACACCCGGGACAGGGGTTTTACAGATACGCAGTATTTT.

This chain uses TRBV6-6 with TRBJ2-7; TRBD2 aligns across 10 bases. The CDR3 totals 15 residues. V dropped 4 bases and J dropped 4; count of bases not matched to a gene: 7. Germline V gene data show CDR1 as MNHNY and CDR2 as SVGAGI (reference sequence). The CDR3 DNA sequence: TGTGCCAGCAGTTCACAGCGGGAGGGAGGATACGAGCAGTACTTC. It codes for CASSSQREGGYEQYF.

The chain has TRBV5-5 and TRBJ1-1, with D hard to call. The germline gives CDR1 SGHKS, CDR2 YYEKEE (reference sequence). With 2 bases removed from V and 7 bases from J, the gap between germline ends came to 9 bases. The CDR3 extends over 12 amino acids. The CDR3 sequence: CASSFRMGEAFF. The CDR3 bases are TGTGCCAGCAGCTTCAGGATGGGTGAAGCTTTCTTT.

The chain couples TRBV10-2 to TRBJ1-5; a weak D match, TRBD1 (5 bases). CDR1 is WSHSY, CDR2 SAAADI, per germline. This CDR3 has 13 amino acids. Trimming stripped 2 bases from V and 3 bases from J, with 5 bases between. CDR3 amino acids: CASSEGANQPQHF. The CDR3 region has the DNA TGCGCCAGCAGTGAGGGGGCCAATCAGCCCCAGCATTTT.

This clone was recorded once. The CDR3 DNA is TGTGCCAGCAGTCTAGGACGGCTCTACGAGCAGTACTTC. Its translation: CASSLGRLYEQYF. J is TRBJ2-7 and V is TRBV6-1; the D is unclear. This CDR3 is 13 amino acids long. V lost 5 bases and J lost 3, with 11 bases in between. Germline-derived CDR1 and CDR2 are MNHNS and SASEGT.

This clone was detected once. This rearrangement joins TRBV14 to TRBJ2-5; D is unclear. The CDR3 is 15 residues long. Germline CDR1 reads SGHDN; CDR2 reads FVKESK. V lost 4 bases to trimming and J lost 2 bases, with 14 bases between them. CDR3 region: CASSPHSDTQETQYF. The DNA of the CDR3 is TGTGCCAGCAGCCCCCACTCAGACACGCAAGAGACCCAGTACTTC.

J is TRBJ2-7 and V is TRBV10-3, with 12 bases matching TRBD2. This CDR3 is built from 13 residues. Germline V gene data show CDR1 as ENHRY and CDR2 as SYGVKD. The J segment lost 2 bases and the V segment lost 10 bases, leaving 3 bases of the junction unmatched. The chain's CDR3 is CATRTSGTYEQYF. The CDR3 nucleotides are TGTGCCACCAGGACTAGCGGGACCTACGAGCAGTACTTC.

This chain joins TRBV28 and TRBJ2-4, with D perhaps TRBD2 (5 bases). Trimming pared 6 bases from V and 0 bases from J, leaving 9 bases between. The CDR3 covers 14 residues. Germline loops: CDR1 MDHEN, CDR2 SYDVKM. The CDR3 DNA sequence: TGTGCCAGCAGGCGGGTCCTAGCCAAAAACATTCAGTACTTC. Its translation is CASRRVLAKNIQYF.

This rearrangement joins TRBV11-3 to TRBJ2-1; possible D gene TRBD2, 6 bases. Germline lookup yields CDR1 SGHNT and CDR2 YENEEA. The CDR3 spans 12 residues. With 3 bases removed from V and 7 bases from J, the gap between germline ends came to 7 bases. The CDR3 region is CASSFRGNEQFF. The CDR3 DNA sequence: TGTGCCAGCAGCTTTCGGGGGAATGAGCAGTTCTTC.

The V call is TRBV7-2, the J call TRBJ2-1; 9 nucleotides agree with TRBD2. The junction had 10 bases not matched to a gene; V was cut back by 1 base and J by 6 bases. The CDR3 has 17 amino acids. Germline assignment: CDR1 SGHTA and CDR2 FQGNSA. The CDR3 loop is CASSLDGISGSSNEQFF. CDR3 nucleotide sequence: TGTGCCAGCAGCTTAGACGGGATTAGCGGGAGCTCCAATGAGCAGTTCTTC.

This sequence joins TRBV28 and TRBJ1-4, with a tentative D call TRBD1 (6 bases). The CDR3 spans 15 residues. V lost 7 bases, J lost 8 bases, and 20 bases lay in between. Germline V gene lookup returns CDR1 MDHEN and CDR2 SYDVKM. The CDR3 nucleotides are TGTGCCAGCACCCCTCAAGGGGGGGTGAGGGAAAAACTGTTTTTT. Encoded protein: CASTPQGGVREKLFF.